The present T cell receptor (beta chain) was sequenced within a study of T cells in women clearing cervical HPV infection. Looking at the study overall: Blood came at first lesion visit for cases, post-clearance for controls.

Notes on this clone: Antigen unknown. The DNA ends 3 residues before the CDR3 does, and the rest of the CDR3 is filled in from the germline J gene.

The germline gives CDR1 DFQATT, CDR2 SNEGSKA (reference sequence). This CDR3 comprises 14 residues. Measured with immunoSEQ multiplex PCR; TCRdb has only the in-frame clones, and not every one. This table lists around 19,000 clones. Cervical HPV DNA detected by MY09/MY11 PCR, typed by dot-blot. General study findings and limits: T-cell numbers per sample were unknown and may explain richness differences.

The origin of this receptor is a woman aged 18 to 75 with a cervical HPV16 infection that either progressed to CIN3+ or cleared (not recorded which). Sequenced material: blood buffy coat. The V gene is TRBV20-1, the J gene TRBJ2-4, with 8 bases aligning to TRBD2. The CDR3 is CSARTGGAQETQYF. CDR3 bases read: TGCAGTGCTAGAACGGGGGGGGCCCAAGAGACT.